These T cell receptor beta chains were read from a single sample in a study of breast tumors, draining lymph nodes, adjacent tissues. TCRdb ran MiXCR on the multiplex PCR reads and lists one entry per CDR3 protein. The sample has more than 200,000 distinct CDR3 sequences; roughly 32% are singletons. Sequencing was performed on axillary lymph node tissue. Every receptor here comes from a female donor with breast cancer. Some clones in this sample may be carry-over from other donors' samples. Both conserved end residues are part of each CDR3. Each record gives: clone size, J gene, D gene, V gene, CDR3 protein, CDR3 DNA. The D gene is left open where the match is weak. Only part of the rows carry a size: once, few, many, or a class if the clone is expanded.

size: .
J: TRBJ1-2
D: TRBD1
V: TRBV11-2
CDR3: CASSLEAGTGGGYTF
DNA: TGTGCCAGCAGCTTAGAGGCGGGGACAGGGGGTGGCTACACCTTC

size: many
J: TRBJ2-4
D: .
V: TRBV7-9
CDR3: CASSSQGSAKNIQYF
DNA: TGTGCCAGCAGCTCCCAGGGAAGCGCCAAAAACATTCAGTACTTC

size: .
J: TRBJ2-1
D: TRBD1
V: TRBV20-1
CDR3: CSARKGQGGQPYNEQFF
DNA: TGCAGTGCTAGGAAAGGACAGGGGGGTCAGCCCTACAATGAGCAGTTCTTC

size: many
J: TRBJ2-2
D: .
V: TRBV5-1
CDR3: CASSLGHRNTGELFF
DNA: TGCGCCAGCAGCTTGGGACATAGGAACACCGGGGAGCTGTTTTTT

size: many
J: TRBJ2-1
D: .
V: TRBV9
CDR3: CASSVDGSGNYNEQFF
DNA: TGTGCCAGCAGCGTAGATGGTAGCGGAAACTACAATGAGCAGTTCTTC

size: many
J: TRBJ2-1
D: TRBD2
V: TRBV24-1
CDR3: CATSASGLAGLSYNEQFF
DNA: TGTGCCACCAGTGCCTCGGGACTAGCGGGTCTCTCCTACAATGAGCAGTTCTTC

size: .
J: TRBJ2-7
D: TRBD1
V: TRBV20-1
CDR3: CSASRTGGISYEQYF
DNA: TGCAGTGCTAGTAGGACAGGGGGAATTTCCTACGAGCAGTACTTC

size: .
J: TRBJ1-2
D: TRBD1
V: TRBV29-1
CDR3: CSYPGQGVGYTF
DNA: TGCAGCTACCCAGGACAGGGAGTTGGCTACACCTTC

size: .
J: TRBJ2-7
D: TRBD2
V: TRBV5-1
CDR3: CASSLGWRETYEQYF
DNA: TGCGCCAGCAGCTTGGGGTGGCGGGAGACCTACGAGCAGTACTTC

size: .
J: TRBJ2-5
D: TRBD1
V: TRBV27
CDR3: CASRSHRDSRTYQETQYF
DNA: TGTGCCAGCAGATCTCACCGGGACAGCAGAACGTACCAAGAGACCCAGTACTTC

size: many
J: TRBJ2-6
D: .
V: TRBV30
CDR3: CAWSGDNPSSGANVLTF
DNA: TGTGCCTGGAGTGGGGACAATCCCTCCTCTGGGGCCAACGTCCTGACTTTC

size: once
J: TRBJ2-3
D: TRBD1
V: TRBV2
CDR3: CASSDRTGAYNEQYF
DNA: TGTGCCAGCAGTGATCGGACAGGGGCATACAATGAGCAGTATTTT

size: many
J: TRBJ1-1
D: .
V: TRBV5-4
CDR3: CASSRTKNTEAFF
DNA: TGTGCCAGCAGCCGGACGAAGAACACTGAAGCTTTCTTT

size: .
J: TRBJ1-4
D: .
V: TRBV5-4
CDR3: CASRWPLGEEKLFF
DNA: TGTGCCAGCAGATGGCCCCTAGGAGAGGAAAAACTGTTTTTT

size: many
J: TRBJ2-7
D: .
V: TRBV7-8
CDR3: CASSLLGQGEQYF
DNA: TGTGCCAGCAGCTTATTGGGGCAGGGCGAGCAGTACTTC

size: many
J: TRBJ1-1
D: .
V: TRBV2
CDR3: CASSEWRSTEAFF
DNA: TGTGCCAGCAGTGAGTGGAGGAGCACTGAAGCTTTCTTT

size: many
J: TRBJ2-7
D: .
V: TRBV12-3/TRBV12-4
CDR3: CASTHSTRLSYEQYF
DNA: TGTGCCAGCACTCACTCCACGCGCCTCTCCTACGAGCAGTACTTC

size: .
J: TRBJ2-3
D: TRBD2
V: TRBV6-2/TRBV6-3
CDR3: CASSYSRGLAGGTQYF
DNA: TGTGCCAGCAGTTACTCGAGGGGACTAGCGGGAGGGACGCAGTATTTT

size: many
J: TRBJ2-1
D: TRBD2
V: TRBV5-1
CDR3: CASSLGAGINNEQFF
DNA: TGCGCCAGCAGCTTGGGAGCGGGAATCAACAATGAGCAGTTCTTC

size: many
J: TRBJ2-1
D: .
V: TRBV20-1
CDR3: CSASPGPREQFF
DNA: TGCAGTGCGAGTCCAGGTCCCAGGGAGCAGTTCTTC